This T cell receptor beta chain was captured in a study of CD8 T cells in Susac syndrome. The T cells that were sequenced for TCR beta were CD8+ and CD4+ cells from blood. RNA amounts of about 0.5 to 1 ug underwent reverse transcription with random hexamers. Amplification of TCR beta CDR3 was carried out by immunoSEQ multiplex PCR, which covered 54 Vbeta and 13 Jbeta segments. TCRdb used MiXCR to reprocess the immunoSEQ multiplex PCR reads, holding one entry per CDR3 protein. The table lists approximately 170,000 distinct CDR3 sequences, 90% to 95% of them singletons, with approximately 0.082% in the top ten. CDR3 length equals 15 residues. Trimming took 5 bases from V and 1 from J; bases not matched to a gene: 9. CDR1 SGHDT and CDR2 YYEEEE come from the germline V gene.

This chain joins TRBV5-6 and TRBJ2-7; 7 bases are a match to TRBD1. This receptor was obtained from a human donor in good health. Sequenced sample: CD4+ T cells from PBMCs. This CDR3 is CASSKTTGNSYEQYF. The CDR3 bases are TGTGCCAGCAGTAAAACGACAGGGAATTCCTACGAGCAGTACTTC.